This TCR beta chain was observed in a study of patients and donors after allogeneic stem cell transplantation. Trimming left V 4 bases short and J 6 bases short, with 30 bases between. From germline, CDR1 is MGHRA and CDR2 YSYEKL. The CDR3 length is 19 residues. TCRdb independently ran MiXCR on the RT-PCR reads; one entry per CDR3 protein. The sample contains more than 850,000 distinct CDR3 sequences, 18% of which appear only once. This chain links TRBV4-1 with TRBJ1-1; D gene ambiguous. Sequenced: blood, either unsorted or a sorted T cell fraction (not recorded which). This clonotype was sampled from a human donor who was either an allogeneic HSCT recipient or a stem cell or donor lymphocyte infusion donor (not recorded which). It is not recorded whose cells these are; they may come from a transplant donor. CDR3 sequence: CASSLVRFIPGVGRPEAFF. The CDR3 nucleotides are TGCGCCAGCAGCCTCGTGAGGTTTATCCCTGGAGTTGGTAGGCCTGAAGCTTTCTTT.